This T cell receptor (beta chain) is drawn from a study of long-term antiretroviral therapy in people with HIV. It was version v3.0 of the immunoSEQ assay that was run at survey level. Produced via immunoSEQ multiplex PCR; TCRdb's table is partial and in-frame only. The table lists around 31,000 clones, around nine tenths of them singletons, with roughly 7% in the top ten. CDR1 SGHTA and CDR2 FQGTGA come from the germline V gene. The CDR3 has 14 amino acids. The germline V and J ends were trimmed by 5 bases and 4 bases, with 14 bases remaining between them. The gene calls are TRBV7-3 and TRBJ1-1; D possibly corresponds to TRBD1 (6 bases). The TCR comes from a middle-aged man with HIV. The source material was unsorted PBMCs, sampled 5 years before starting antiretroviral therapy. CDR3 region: CASSKQGWGTEAFF. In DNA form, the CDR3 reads TGTGCCAGCAGCAAACAGGGCTGGGGCACTGAAGCTTTCTTT.